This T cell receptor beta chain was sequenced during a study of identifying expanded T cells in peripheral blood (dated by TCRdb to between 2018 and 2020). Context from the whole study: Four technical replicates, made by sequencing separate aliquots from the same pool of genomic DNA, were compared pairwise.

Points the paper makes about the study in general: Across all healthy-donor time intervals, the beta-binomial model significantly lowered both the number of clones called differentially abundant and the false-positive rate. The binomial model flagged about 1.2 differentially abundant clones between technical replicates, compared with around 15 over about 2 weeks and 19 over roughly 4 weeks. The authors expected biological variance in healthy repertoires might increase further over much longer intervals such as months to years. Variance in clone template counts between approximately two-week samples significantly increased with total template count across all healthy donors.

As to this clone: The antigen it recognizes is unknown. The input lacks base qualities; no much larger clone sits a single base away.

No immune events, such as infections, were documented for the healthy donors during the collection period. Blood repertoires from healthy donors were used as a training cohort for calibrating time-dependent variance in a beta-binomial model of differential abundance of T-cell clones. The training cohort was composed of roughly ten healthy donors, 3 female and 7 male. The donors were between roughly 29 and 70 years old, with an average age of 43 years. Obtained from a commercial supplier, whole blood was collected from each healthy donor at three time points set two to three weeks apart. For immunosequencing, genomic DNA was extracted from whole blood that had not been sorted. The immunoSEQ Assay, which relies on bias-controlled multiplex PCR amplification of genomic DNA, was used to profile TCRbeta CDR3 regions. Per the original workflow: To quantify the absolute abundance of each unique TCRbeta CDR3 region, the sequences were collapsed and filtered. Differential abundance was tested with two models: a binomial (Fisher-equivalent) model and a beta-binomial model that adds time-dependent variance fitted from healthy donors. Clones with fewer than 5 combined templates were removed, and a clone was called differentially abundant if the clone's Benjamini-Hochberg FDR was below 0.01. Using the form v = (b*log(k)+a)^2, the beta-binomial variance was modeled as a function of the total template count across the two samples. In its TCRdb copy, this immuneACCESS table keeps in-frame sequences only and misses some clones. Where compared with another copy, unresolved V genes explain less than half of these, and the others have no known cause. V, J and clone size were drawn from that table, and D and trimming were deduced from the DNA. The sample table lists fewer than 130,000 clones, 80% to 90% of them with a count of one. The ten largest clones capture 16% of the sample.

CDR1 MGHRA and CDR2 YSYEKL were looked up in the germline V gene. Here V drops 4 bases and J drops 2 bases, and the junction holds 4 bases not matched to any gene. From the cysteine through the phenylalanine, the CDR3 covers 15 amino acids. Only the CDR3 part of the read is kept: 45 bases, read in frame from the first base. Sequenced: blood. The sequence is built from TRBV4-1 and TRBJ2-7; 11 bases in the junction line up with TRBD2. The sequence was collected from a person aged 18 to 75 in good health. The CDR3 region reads CASSLGTSGTYEQYF. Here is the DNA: TGCGCCAGCAGCCTTGGGACTAGCGGAACCTACGAGCAGTACTTC.